The 25 T cell receptor beta chains reported below all come from one sample, sequenced in a study of blood T cell repertoires in COVID-19. Clones were read by immunoSEQ multiplex PCR, and TCRdb kept only the in-frame ones, dropping some. The sample consists of just under 80,000 clones, around 90% of them appearing once. The specimen was peripheral blood. The receptors derive from a human donor in a cohort sampled during active COVID-19.

The chain employs TRBV18 and TRBJ1-1; D ambiguous. This CDR3 has 14 residues. CDR1 and CDR2 (germline): KGHSH, LQKENI. V was cut by 5 bases and J by 6 bases, with 16 bases left in between. The CDR3 region is CASSSTHGSPEAFF. CDR3 nucleotides: TGTGCCAGCTCATCAACCCATGGGAGTCCTGAAGCTTTCTTT.

This chain joins TRBV9 and TRBJ1-4; tentative D call: TRBD1 (6 bases). Trimming took 3 bases from V and 5 from J, leaving 11 bases between them. This CDR3 comprises 14 residues. Germline V lookup: CDR1 SGDLS, CDR2 YYNGEE. The DNA for the CDR3 is TGTGCCAGCAGCGCAACAGACAGGAATGAAAAACTGTTTTTT. It yields the protein CASSATDRNEKLFF.

The chain couples TRBV2 to TRBJ2-7; 9 positions agree with TRBD2. The CDR3 spans 13 residues. The V gene's germline CDR1 is SNHLY and CDR2 FYNNEI. V lost 8 bases and J lost 3; bases outside the gene matches: 5. CDR3 bases: TGTGCCAGCGTCTCTAGCGGGGACTACGAGCAGTACTTC. This translates into CASVSSGDYEQYF.

The chain combines TRBV18 with TRBJ2-5; tentatively, D is TRBD1 (6 bases). This CDR3 is built from 13 residues. V dropped 5 bases and J dropped 3 bases, with 10 bases sitting between them. Looked up from germline, CDR1 is KGHSH and CDR2 is LQKENI. The CDR3 protein is CASSSYREETQYF. For the CDR3, the DNA is TGTGCCAGCTCATCATACAGGGAAGAGACCCAGTACTTC.

The chain's CDR3 is CASSRPATNEKLFF. The CDR3 region has the DNA TGTGCCAGCTCACGTCCAGCAACTAATGAAAAACTGTTTTTT. The V and J genes are TRBV18 and TRBJ1-4; no firm D call. V was trimmed by 4 bases and J by 0 bases, leaving 6 bases between them. There are 14 residues in the CDR3. Germline CDR1 KGHSH, CDR2 LQKENI.

The J gene is TRBJ2-1, the V gene TRBV5-1; a possible D gene is TRBD2 (5 bases). Germline lookup yields CDR1 SGHRS and CDR2 YFSETQ. The V end lost 2 bases, the J end lost 8 bases, and 11 bases lay between the germline ends. The CDR3 loop spans 13 amino acids. The CDR3 coding sequence is TGCGCCAGCAGCTTACTAGTTAGCGATGAGCAGTTCTTC. Its translation: CASSLLVSDEQFF.

This clone was found once. The chain uses TRBV7-2 and TRBJ1-4; D may be TRBD1 (5 bases). Germline V gene data show CDR1 as SGHTA and CDR2 as FQGNSA. The germline V and J ends were trimmed by 5 bases and 8 bases, with 18 bases remaining between them. The CDR3 is 15 residues long. Written as DNA, the CDR3 is TGTGCCAGCAGCGCAGACAGTGCCCCTAGGGAAAAACTGTTTTTT. The encoded protein is CASSADSAPREKLFF.

This clone appeared once. The chain links TRBV29-1 to TRBJ2-5; 7 nucleotides agree with TRBD1. With 7 bases clipped from V and 2 bases from J, the junction kept 7 bases outside the gene matches. CDR1 is SQVTM and CDR2 is ANQGSEA in the germline V gene. CDR3 length equals 13 residues. Written as DNA, the CDR3 is TGCAGCGGGAGGACAGGACCGCAAGAGACCCAGTACTTC. Its protein product is CSGRTGPQETQYF.

This clone has a single count. The chain combines TRBV27 with TRBJ2-5, with 8 bases identical to TRBD1. Trimming at V came to 8 bases and at J to 4 bases, leaving 3 bases not matched to a gene. Germline values: CDR1 MNHEY, CDR2 SMNVEV (reference sequence). The CDR3 contains 12 residues. Here the CDR3 reads CASRQGLETQYF. The CDR3 coding sequence is TGTGCCAGCCGACAGGGGTTAGAGACCCAGTACTTC.

This clone occurred once. The V and J genes are TRBV9 and TRBJ2-7; D ambiguous. The CDR3 totals 14 residues. The V gene lost 4 bases and the J gene lost 2 bases, with 13 bases spanning the gap. Germline loops: CDR1 SGDLS, CDR2 YYNGEE. CDR3 DNA: TGTGCCAGCAGCCGACCCCAGGTCCCCTACGAGCAGTACTTC. This translates into CASSRPQVPYEQYF.

V and J are TRBV19 and TRBJ1-1, with a possible D match to TRBD1 (6 bases). The CDR3 is made up of 14 amino acids. Between the trimmed V and J ends, which lost 1 base and 1 base, there was a span of 7 bases. Germline V gene sequence: CDR1 LNHDA, CDR2 SQIVND (reference sequence). The CDR3 bases are TGTGCCAGTAGTATAGGACAGGAGAACACTGAAGCTTTCTTT. Its translation is CASSIGQENTEAFF. Drawing the rest from reference TRBV19 and TRBJ1-1, the complete variable domain is DGGITQSPKYLFRKEGQNVTLSCEQNLNHDAMYWYRQDPGQGLRLIYYSQIVNDFQKGDIAEGYSVSREKKESFPLTVTSAQKNPTAFYLCASSIGQENTEAFFGQGTRLTVV.

The chain has TRBV5-4 and TRBJ2-2; D is possibly TRBD1 (6 bases). Trimming removed 4 bases from V and 5 bases from J, with 21 bases in between. The germline gives CDR1 SGHNT, CDR2 YYREEE (reference sequence). The CDR3 is 17 residues long. The CDR3 nucleotides are TGTGCCAGCAGCCCCAACACGCAACAGGGCCGAACCGGGGAGCTGTTTTTT. This codes for CASSPNTQQGRTGELFF. Looking up the rest from reference TRBV5-4 and TRBJ2-2 gives the full variable domain: ETGVTQSPTHLIKTRGQQVTLRCSSQSGHNTVSWYQQALGQGPQFIFQYYREEENGRGNFPPRFSGLQFPNYSSELNVNALELDDSALYLCASSPNTQQGRTGELFFGEGSRLTVL.

This chain joins TRBV19 and TRBJ1-1; TRBD1 aligns across 7 bases. V shed 1 base, J shed 1 base, and the junction held 6 bases outside the gene matches. The CDR3 has 16 amino acids. CDR1 and CDR2 from the germline V gene are LNHDA and SQIVND (reference sequence). In nucleotides, the CDR3 is TGTGCCAGTAGTATAGGTGCAGGGGGTACGAACACTGAAGCTTTCTTT. Its translation: CASSIGAGGTNTEAFF.

The V gene is TRBV7-8, the J gene TRBJ2-7, with 7 positions matching TRBD1. CDR1 is SGHVS, CDR2 FQNEAQ, per germline. The CDR3 extends over 15 amino acids. V shed 5 bases, J shed 3 bases, and the junction held 10 bases outside the gene matches. The CDR3 spells CASSQTTGRIYEQYF. DNA for the CDR3: TGTGCCAGCAGCCAAACGACAGGGCGAATCTACGAGCAGTACTTC.

The rearrangement uses TRBV3-1 (or the pseudogene TRBV3-2) and TRBJ2-1; D is uncertain. V lost 4 bases and J 5 bases, leaving 18 bases between the germline ends. The CDR3 length is 16 residues. Looked up from germline, CDR1 is LGHDT and CDR2 is YNNKEL (reference sequence). In DNA, the CDR3 is TGTGCCAGCAGCCCTACCTATCCTGGGCCCAACAATGAGCAGTTCTTC. It specifies CASSPTYPGPNNEQFF.

The CDR3 reads CASSQGTSGNYEQYF. CDR3 sequence (DNA): TGCGCCAGCAGCCAAGGGACTAGCGGGAACTACGAGCAGTACTTC. This chain connects TRBV5-1 to TRBJ2-7; 13 nucleotides line up with TRBD2. This CDR3 has 15 amino acids. Germline assignment: CDR1 SGHRS and CDR2 YFSETQ. The junction had 4 bases not matched to a gene; V was cut back by 4 bases and J by 3 bases.

This sequence joins TRBV27 and TRBJ2-5, with D tentatively TRBD1 (5 bases). Trimming removed 2 bases at V and 2 bases at J, with 9 bases between. The CDR3 has 14 residues. Germline loops: CDR1 MNHEY, CDR2 SMNVEV (reference sequence). The CDR3 region is CASSLRRGQETQYF. In DNA form, the CDR3 reads TGTGCCAGCAGTTTACGTAGGGGACAAGAGACCCAGTACTTC.

V gene TRBV5-1 combines with J gene TRBJ1-1; D gene ambiguous. The V gene lost 2 bases and the J gene lost 1 base, with 9 bases spanning the gap. From germline, CDR1 is SGHRS and CDR2 YFSETQ. The CDR3 is made up of 14 amino acids. The CDR3 protein is CASSFDYQNTEAFF. In nucleotides, the CDR3 is TGCGCCAGCAGCTTTGACTATCAGAACACTGAAGCTTTCTTT.

This chain links TRBV19 with TRBJ1-6; D gene unclear. Trimming left V 6 bases short and J 9 bases short, with 21 bases between. Germline lookup yields CDR1 LNHDA and CDR2 SQIVND (reference sequence). The CDR3 consists of 16 residues. The CDR3 DNA sequence: TGTGCCAGTAGCAACTCCCCCGTCCGAAGAGTTTCACCCCTCCACTTT. It codes for CASSNSPVRRVSPLHF.

The chain is built from TRBV28 and TRBJ2-7; D is ambiguous. Germline values: CDR1 MDHEN, CDR2 SYDVKM. Deletions cut 7 bases from V and 2 bases from J, with 18 bases between. The CDR3 consists of 15 residues. CDR3 in DNA: TGTGCCAGCATATCCGCAGGCGCCAACACCTACGAGCAGTACTTC. As protein: CASISAGANTYEQYF.

In this sample, this clone turned up once. J is TRBJ2-1 and V is TRBV7-2, with D possibly matching TRBD2 (6 bases). V shed 1 base and J shed 4 bases, with 17 bases lying between them. Germline CDR1 SGHTA, CDR2 FQGNSA. The CDR3 covers 17 residues. This CDR3 reads CASSLVGAGLIYNEQFF. As DNA, the CDR3 is TGTGCCAGCAGCTTAGTTGGAGCGGGTTTGATATACAATGAGCAGTTCTTC. The whole variable domain, remainder taken from reference TRBV7-2 and TRBJ2-1, is GAGVSQSPSNKVTEKGKDVELRCDPISGHTALYWYRQSLGQGLEFLIYFQGNSAPDKSGLPSDRFSAERTGGSVSTLTIQRTQQEDSAVYLCASSLVGAGLIYNEQFFGPGTRLTVL.

V and J are TRBV2 and TRBJ2-6; TRBD1 might be the D (6 bases). The length of the CDR3 is 15 residues. Germline V gene lookup returns CDR1 SNHLY and CDR2 FYNNEI. The germline V and J ends were trimmed by 6 bases and 4 bases, with 13 bases remaining between them. The DNA of the CDR3 is TGTGCCAGCAGCGAGGGGGTGTCAGGGGCCAACGTCCTGACTTTC. Its translation is CASSEGVSGANVLTF.

The rearrangement joins TRBV7-8 to TRBJ2-7; 7 bases match TRBD2. CDR1 and CDR2 (germline): SGHVS, FQNEAQ. This CDR3 spans 15 amino acids. V gave up 2 bases and J gave up 1 base; unmatched junction bases: 5. CDR3 sequence (DNA): TGTGCCAGCAGCTTACGTGGGAGGGCGTCCTACGAGCAGTACTTC. Its translation is CASSLRGRASYEQYF.

This clone was counted a few times. This chain uses TRBV11-3 with TRBJ2-2; 7 bases are shared with TRBD2. The V gene end was trimmed by 1 base and the J gene end by 0 bases; junction bases not matched to a gene: 2. Germline V gene data show CDR1 as SGHNT and CDR2 as YENEEA. The CDR3 sequence is 16 residues long. The CDR3 spells CASSLGGLANTGELFF. The CDR3 region has the DNA TGTGCCAGCAGCTTAGGTGGACTAGCGAACACCGGGGAGCTGTTTTTT.

The chain combines TRBV28 with TRBJ2-7; 7 nucleotides match TRBD1. The trim removed 6 bases at V and 5 bases at J, leaving 4 bases unmatched. Germline values: CDR1 MDHEN, CDR2 SYDVKM. The CDR3 is 12 amino acids. Here the CDR3 reads CASSQTGDEQYF. Here the CDR3 DNA reads TGTGCCAGCAGCCAAACAGGGGACGAGCAGTACTTC.